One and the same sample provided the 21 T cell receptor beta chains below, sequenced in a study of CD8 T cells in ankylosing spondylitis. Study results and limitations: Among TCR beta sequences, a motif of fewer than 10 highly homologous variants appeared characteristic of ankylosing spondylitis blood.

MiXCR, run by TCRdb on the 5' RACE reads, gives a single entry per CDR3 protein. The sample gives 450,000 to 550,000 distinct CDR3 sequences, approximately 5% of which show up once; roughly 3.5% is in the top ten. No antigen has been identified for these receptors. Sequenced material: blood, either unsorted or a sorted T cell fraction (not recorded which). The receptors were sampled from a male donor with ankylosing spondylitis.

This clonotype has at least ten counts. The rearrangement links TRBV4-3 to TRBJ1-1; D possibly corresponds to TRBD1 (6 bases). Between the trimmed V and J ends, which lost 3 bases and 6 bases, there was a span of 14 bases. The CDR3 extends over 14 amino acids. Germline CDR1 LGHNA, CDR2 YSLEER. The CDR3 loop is CASSHQTGLPEAFF. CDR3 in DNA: TGCGCCAGCAGCCATCAAACAGGGTTACCTGAAGCTTTCTTT.

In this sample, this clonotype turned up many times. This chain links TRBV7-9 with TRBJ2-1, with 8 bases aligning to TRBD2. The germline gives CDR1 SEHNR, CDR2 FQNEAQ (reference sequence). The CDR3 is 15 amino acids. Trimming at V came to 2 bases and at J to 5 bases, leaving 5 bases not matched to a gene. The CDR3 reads CASSLSAAGDNEQFF. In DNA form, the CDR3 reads TGTGCCAGCAGCTTATCGGCAGCGGGGGACAATGAGCAGTTCTTC.

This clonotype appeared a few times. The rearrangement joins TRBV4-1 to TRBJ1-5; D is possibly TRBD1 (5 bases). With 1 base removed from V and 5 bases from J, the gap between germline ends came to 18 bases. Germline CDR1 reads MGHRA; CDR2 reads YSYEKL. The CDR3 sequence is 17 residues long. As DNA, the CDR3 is TGCGCCAGCAGCCAAGGTGGTGTGACAGTACCTGATCAGCCCCAGCATTTT. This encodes CASSQGGVTVPDQPQHF.

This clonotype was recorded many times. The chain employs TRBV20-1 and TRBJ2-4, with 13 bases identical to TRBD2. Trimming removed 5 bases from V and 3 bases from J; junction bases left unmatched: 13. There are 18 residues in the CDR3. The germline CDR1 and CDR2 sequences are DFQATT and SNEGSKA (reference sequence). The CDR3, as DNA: TGCAGTGCTCCCTCATCGACTAGCGGGAGGAGGTACAAAAACATTCAGTACTTC. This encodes CSAPSSTSGRRYKNIQYF.

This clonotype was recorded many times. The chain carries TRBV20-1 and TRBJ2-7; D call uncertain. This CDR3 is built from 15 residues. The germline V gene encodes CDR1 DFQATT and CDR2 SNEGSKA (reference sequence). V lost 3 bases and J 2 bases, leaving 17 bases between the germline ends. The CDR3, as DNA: TGCAGTGCTAGTGTCCCAAGACACACAGCCTACGAGCAGTACTTC. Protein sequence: CSASVPRHTAYEQYF.

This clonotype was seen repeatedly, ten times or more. DNA of the CDR3: TGTGCCACCAGCAGAGGCCCGGGACAGGGAACGGTAGATCAGCCCCAGCATTTT. Translated, it gives CATSRGPGQGTVDQPQHF. The V gene is TRBV15, the J gene TRBJ1-5, with TRBD1 matching over 9 bases. This CDR3 spans 18 amino acids. V lost 1 base, J lost 5 bases, and 12 bases stayed unmatched. Germline loops: CDR1 LNHNV, CDR2 YYDKDF (reference sequence).

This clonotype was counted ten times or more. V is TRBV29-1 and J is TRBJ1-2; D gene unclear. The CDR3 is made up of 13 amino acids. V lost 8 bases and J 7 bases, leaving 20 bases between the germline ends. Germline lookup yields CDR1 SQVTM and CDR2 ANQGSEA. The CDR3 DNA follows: TGCAGCACCCGGCAGATTTTGCTTGGTGGCTACACCTTC. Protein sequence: CSTRQILLGGYTF.

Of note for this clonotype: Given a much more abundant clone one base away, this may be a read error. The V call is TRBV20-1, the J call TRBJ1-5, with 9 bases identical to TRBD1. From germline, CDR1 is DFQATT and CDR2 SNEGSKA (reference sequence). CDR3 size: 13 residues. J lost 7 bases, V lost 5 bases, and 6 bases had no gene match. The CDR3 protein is CSAHGTGKQPQHF. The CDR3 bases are TGCAGTGCTCACGGGACAGGGAAACAGCCCCAGCATTTT.

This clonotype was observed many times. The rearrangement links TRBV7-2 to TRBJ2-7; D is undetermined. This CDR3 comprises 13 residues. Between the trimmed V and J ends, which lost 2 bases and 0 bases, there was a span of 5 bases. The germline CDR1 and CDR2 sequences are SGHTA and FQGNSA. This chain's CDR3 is CASSLRTSYEQYF. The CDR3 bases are TGTGCCAGCAGCTTACGGACCTCCTACGAGCAGTACTTC.

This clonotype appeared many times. CDR3 DNA sequence: TGCAGTGCCCCGCGTCCGGACATGGAATATTCACCCCTCCACTTT. Translation: CSAPRPDMEYSPLHF. The chain joins TRBV20-1 to TRBJ1-6, with a weak D call TRBD1 (5 bases). Looked up from germline, CDR1 is DFQATT and CDR2 is SNEGSKA (reference sequence). The V and J ends lost 6 bases and 8 bases respectively, with 20 bases between them. This CDR3 comprises 15 residues.

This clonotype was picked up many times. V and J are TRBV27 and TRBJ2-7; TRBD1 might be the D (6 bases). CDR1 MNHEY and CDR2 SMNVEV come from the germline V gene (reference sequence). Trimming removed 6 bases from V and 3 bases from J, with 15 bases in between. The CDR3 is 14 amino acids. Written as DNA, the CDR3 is TGTGCCAGCAGCAAGGACAGAGGCAACTACGAGCAGTACTTC. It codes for CASSKDRGNYEQYF.

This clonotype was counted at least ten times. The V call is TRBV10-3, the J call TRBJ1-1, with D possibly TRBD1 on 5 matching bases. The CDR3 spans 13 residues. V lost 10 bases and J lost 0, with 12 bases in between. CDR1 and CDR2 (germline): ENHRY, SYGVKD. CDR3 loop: CATDRGMNTEAFF. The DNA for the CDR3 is TGTGCCACCGATCGGGGCATGAACACTGAAGCTTTCTTT.

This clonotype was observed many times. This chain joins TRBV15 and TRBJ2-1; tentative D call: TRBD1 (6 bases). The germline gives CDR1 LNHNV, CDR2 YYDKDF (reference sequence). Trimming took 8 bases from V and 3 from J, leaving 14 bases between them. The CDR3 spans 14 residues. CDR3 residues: CATRPGVHYNEQFF. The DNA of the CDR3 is TGTGCCACCCGGCCAGGGGTTCACTACAATGAGCAGTTCTTC.

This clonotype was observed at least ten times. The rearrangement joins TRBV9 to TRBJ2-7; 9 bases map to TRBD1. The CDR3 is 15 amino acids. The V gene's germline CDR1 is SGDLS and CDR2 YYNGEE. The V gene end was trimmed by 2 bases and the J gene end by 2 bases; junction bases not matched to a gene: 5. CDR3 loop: CASSVSGTGPYEQYF. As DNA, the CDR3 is TGTGCCAGCAGCGTGTCCGGGACAGGGCCCTACGAGCAGTACTTC. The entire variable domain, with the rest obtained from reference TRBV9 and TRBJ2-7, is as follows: DSGVTQTPKHLITATGQRVTLRCSPRSGDLSVYWYQQSLDQGLQFLIQYYNGEERAKGNILERFSAQQFPDLHSELNLSSLELGDSALYFCASSVSGTGPYEQYFGPGTRLTVT.

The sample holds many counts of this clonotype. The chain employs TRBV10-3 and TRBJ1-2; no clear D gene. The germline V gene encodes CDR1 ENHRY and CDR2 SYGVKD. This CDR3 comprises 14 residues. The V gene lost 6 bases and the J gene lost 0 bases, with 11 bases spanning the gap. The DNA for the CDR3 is TGTGCCATCAGAACGGGGAGCGCTAACTATGGCTACACCTTC. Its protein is CAIRTGSANYGYTF.

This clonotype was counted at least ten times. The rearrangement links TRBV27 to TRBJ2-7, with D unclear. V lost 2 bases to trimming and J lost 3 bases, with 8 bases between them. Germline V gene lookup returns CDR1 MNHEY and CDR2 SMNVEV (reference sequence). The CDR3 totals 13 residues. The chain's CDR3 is CASSLLAHYEQYF. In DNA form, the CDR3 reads TGTGCCAGCAGTTTACTGGCTCACTACGAGCAGTACTTC.

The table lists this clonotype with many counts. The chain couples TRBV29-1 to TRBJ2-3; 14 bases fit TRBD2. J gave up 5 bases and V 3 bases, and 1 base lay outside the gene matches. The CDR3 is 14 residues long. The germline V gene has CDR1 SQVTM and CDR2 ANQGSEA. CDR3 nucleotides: TGCAGCGTTGAGGGACTAGCGGGAGTAGATACGCAGTATTTT. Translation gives CSVEGLAGVDTQYF.

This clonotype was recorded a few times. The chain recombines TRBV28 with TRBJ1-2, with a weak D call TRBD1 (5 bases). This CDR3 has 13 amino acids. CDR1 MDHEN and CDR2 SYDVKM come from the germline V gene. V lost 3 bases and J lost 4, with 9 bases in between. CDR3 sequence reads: CASSLGVIYGYTF. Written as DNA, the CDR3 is TGTGCCAGCAGTTTGGGGGTGATCTATGGCTACACCTTC.

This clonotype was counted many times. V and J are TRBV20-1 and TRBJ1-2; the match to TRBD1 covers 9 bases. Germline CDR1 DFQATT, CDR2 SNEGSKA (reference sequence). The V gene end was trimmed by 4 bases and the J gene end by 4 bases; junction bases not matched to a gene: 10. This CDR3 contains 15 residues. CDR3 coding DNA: TGCAGTGCTATCTCTGACAGGGGGTATCTCTATGGCTACACCTTC. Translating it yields CSAISDRGYLYGYTF.

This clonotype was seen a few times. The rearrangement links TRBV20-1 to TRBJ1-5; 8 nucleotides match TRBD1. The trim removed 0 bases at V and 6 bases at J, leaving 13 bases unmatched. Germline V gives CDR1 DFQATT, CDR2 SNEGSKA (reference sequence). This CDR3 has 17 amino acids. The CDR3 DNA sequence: TGCAGTGCTAGAGATCGGTCCCCCAGGGGGCTCGTTCAGCCCCAGCATTTT. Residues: CSARDRSPRGLVQPQHF.

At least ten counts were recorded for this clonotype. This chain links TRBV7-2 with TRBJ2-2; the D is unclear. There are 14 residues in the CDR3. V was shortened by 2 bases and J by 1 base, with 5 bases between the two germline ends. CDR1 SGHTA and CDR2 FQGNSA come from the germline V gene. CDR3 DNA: TGTGCCAGCAGCTTACTCTGGAACACCGGGGAGCTGTTTTTT. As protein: CASSLLWNTGELFF.